Below are 27 T cell receptor beta chains sequenced from a single sample in a study of tissue T cells after allogeneic stem cell transplantation. Time point here: mouse harvest day 7 after allogeneic transplant. Mouse grafts combined 10^7 T-cell-depleted bone marrow cells with 10^6 splenic CD5+ T cells. The data were produced by immunoSEQ multiplex PCR, yet TCRdb's version contains in-frame clones alone and is incomplete. The sample yields some 8,300 clones, roughly two fifths seen once. Sequencing input: skin. The receptors originated from a female BALB/c mouse given C57BL/6 T cells with graft-versus-host disease after an allogeneic hematopoietic cell transplant.

With respect to this clone: The gene symbols are mouse symbols. The CDR3 end lies 1 residue beyond the end of the read and is filled in from the germline J gene. This rearrangement joins TRBV26 to TRBJ2-7, with 7 bases that match TRBD1. There are 12 residues in the CDR3. CDR1 and CDR2 from the germline V gene are KGHPV and FQNQEV (reference sequence). J lost 4 bases, V lost 4 bases, and 1 base had no gene match. CDR3 DNA, as far as it was read: TGTGCCAGCAGTCGACAGGGATATGAACAGTAC. Amino acid sequence: CASSRQGYEQY. The full CDR3 is CASSRQGYEQYF.

As regards this clone: Gene names and germline match the mouse. The read is 1 residue too short to cover the CDR3 end, so that end is filled in from the germline J gene. The J gene is TRBJ1-5, the V gene TRBV20, with 10 bases fitting TRBD1. The junction had 1 base not matched to a gene; V was cut back by 3 bases and J by 2 bases. The CDR3 is 14 amino acids. CDR1 and CDR2 from the germline V gene are GFQATS and STVNSAI. CDR3 amino acids: CGARGTGDNQAPLF. The CDR3 bases that were read are TGTGGTGCTAGAGGGACAGGGGACAACCAGGCTCCGCTT.

This clone was recorded a few times. The gene names given are mouse names. With the read ending 1 residue before the CDR3 end, the germline J gene is used to fill in that end. The V and J genes are TRBV3 and TRBJ2-7; the match to TRBD2 covers 12 bases. With 8 bases clipped from V and 3 bases from J, the junction kept 2 bases outside the gene matches. Germline V gene sequence: CDR1 SNHLY, CDR2 FYNGKV (reference sequence). The CDR3 sequence is 13 residues long. The CDR3 DNA, read in part, is TGTGCCAGCCGACTGGGGGGGCGCTATGAACAGTAC. This codes for CASRLGGRYEQY. The complete CDR3 protein is CASRLGGRYEQYF.

This clone has more than one count but fewer than ten. The gene names here belong to mouse. The CDR3 end is not reached by the read, which stops 1 residue before it; the germline J gene fills it in. The genes are TRBV26 and TRBJ2-7; D ambiguous. Germline V gene data show CDR1 as KGHPV and CDR2 as FQNQEV (reference sequence). V lost 0 bases, J lost 0 bases, and 6 bases lay in between. This CDR3 is built from 14 residues. CDR3 bases read: TGTGCCAGCAGTCTGTCGCATCTCTCCTATGAACAGTAC. Protein product: CASSLSHLSYEQY. The whole CDR3 protein reads CASSLSHLSYEQYF.

Details on this clone: These gene names are mouse names. Coverage ceases 1 residue before the CDR3 finishes, and the germline J gene fills in the end. The rearrangement links TRBV31 to TRBJ2-3; 8 positions agree with TRBD1. J gave up 0 bases and V 0 bases, and 5 bases lay outside the gene matches. The CDR3 is 16 residues long. Germline CDR1 reads GKSSPN; CDR2 reads SITVG. The CDR3 loop reads CAWSLDTGGSAETLYF. The sequenced part of the CDR3 DNA is TGTGCCTGGAGTCTAGACACAGGGGGGAGTGCAGAAACGCTGTAT.

A single count supports this clone. All gene names here are mouse names. The DNA ends 1 residue before the CDR3 does, and the rest of the CDR3 is filled in from the germline J gene. The chain joins TRBV13-1 to TRBJ2-4; TRBD2 agrees at 13 bases. This CDR3 spans 16 amino acids. V was pared by 4 bases and J by 1 base, with 3 bases of the junction left unmatched. Germline values: CDR1 NSHNY, CDR2 SYGAGN. CDR3 amino acids: CASSPDWGGRQNTLYF. CDR3 DNA, as far as it was read: TGTGCCAGCAGTCCGGACTGGGGGGGCCGTCAAAACACCTTGTAC.

Regarding this clone: Genes and germline come from the mouse. The CDR3 end falls 1 residue outside the read, so it is completed with the germline J gene. This chain uses TRBV31 with TRBJ2-7; 9 bases line up with TRBD2. This CDR3 has 12 residues. V shed 4 bases and J 6 bases; nucleotides not matched to a gene: 4. Germline V lookup: CDR1 GKSSPN, CDR2 SITVG. The CDR3 here is CAWTRDWVEQYF. The sequenced part of the CDR3 DNA is TGTGCCTGGACCCGGGACTGGGTTGAACAGTAC.

Turning to this clone: Here the gene names and germline are mouse. The CDR3 end lies 1 residue beyond the end of the read and is filled in from the germline J gene. The V and J genes are TRBV3 and TRBJ2-1; 9 bases align to TRBD2. The V gene end was trimmed by 5 bases and the J gene end by 5 bases; junction bases not matched to a gene: 7. The CDR3 loop spans 15 amino acids. Per germline, CDR1 SNHLY and CDR2 FYNGKV (reference sequence). The sequenced part of the CDR3 DNA is TGTGCCAGCAGCCCAGGACTGGGGAGGAATGCTGAGCAGTTC. Encoded protein: CASSPGLGRNAEQF. The entire CDR3 sequence reads CASSPGLGRNAEQFF.

The sample holds a few counts of this clone. Mouse gene names and germline throughout. The read ends 1 residue early relative to the CDR3; the germline J gene fills the gap. The rearrangement joins TRBV24 to TRBJ2-4; TRBD1 might be the D (6 bases). CDR1 is KGHTA, CDR2 FRNEEI, per germline. The CDR3 extends over 16 amino acids. The ends were cut back, 1 base at V and 0 bases at J, with 11 bases in the middle. The sequenced CDR3 bases are TGTGCCAGCAGTCTGTTACAGGGAGGGAGTCAAAACACCTTGTAC. It translates to CASSLLQGGSQNTLY. The full CDR3 reads CASSLLQGGSQNTLYF.

Details on this clone: Gene and germline names: mouse. The DNA ends 1 residue before the CDR3 does, and the rest of the CDR3 is filled in from the germline J gene. The chain couples TRBV14 to TRBJ2-4; D is unclear. The length of the CDR3 is 13 residues. Trimming cost V 2 bases and J 1 base, with 5 bases left between them. From germline, CDR1 is SGHDT and CDR2 FRDEAV. The CDR3 loop reads CASSLGRQNTLYF. The part of the CDR3 DNA that was read is TGTGCCAGCAGTTTAGGCCGTCAAAACACCTTGTAC.

A remark on this clone: Genes and germline are mouse. The CDR3 goes on 1 residue after the read ends, and that part is filled in from the germline J gene. The sample carries other DNA sequences with the same CDR3. The chain combines TRBV26 with TRBJ2-2; D is unresolved. V lost 2 bases and J lost 1, with 2 bases in between. Germline CDR1 is KGHPV and CDR2 is FQNQEV (reference sequence). This CDR3 region has 13 residues. CDR3 region: CASSLGNTGQLYF. The CDR3 bases that were read are TGTGCCAGCAGTCTGGGAAACACCGGGCAGCTCTAC.

This clone was observed a handful of times. The listed genes are named as in mouse. Incomplete CDR3 DNA: TGTGCCAGCAGTCTGTCCTGGGCTAGTGCAGAAACGCTGTAT. It is translated as CASSLSWASAETLY. The whole CDR3 is CASSLSWASAETLYF. The J gene is TRBJ2-3, the V gene TRBV26; D may be TRBD2 (5 bases). The read gets to within 1 residue of the CDR3 end, and the germline J gene fills in the rest. V lost 0 bases to trimming and J lost 0 bases, with 7 bases between them. The CDR3 has 15 amino acids. Per germline, CDR1 KGHPV and CDR2 FQNQEV (reference sequence).

This clone was picked up a small number of times. Any gene name here is a mouse gene name. From the germline J gene comes the end of the CDR3, since the read stops 1 residue before it. The V call is TRBV16, the J call TRBJ2-4, with D unclear. The V gene's germline CDR1 is SGHSA and CDR2 FRNQAP. V gave up 5 bases and J gave up 0 bases, with 3 bases separating them. The CDR3 is 12 amino acids. CDR3 in amino acids: CASSTSQNTLYF. The CDR3 DNA, read in part, is TGTGCAAGCAGCACTAGTCAAAACACCTTGTAC. Complete variable domain (other parts from reference TRBV16 and TRBJ2-4): NAGVIQTPRHKVTGKGQEATLWCEPISGHSAVFWYRQTIVQGLEFLTYFRNQAPIDDSGMPKERFSAQMPNQSHSTLKIQSTQPQDSAVYLCASSTSQNTLYFGAGTRLSVL.

This clone is categorized as medium-sized (0.01 to 0.1%). The gene names given are mouse names. The read halts 1 residue ahead of the CDR3 end, with the missing end drawn from the germline J gene. The chain joins TRBV3 to TRBJ1-3; no definite D call. The length of the CDR3 is 16 residues. Trimming shortened V by 1 base and J by 0 bases, and 10 bases separated the two germline ends. The germline CDR1 and CDR2 sequences are SNHLY and FYNGKV (reference sequence). CDR3 sequence: CASSLEAGNSGNTLYF. The part of the CDR3 DNA that was read is TGTGCCAGCAGCTTAGAGGCGGGGAATTCTGGAAATACGCTCTAT.

This clone was observed a handful of times. Gene and germline names: mouse. The CDR3 goes on 1 residue after the read ends, and that part is filled in from the germline J gene. This chain links TRBV26 with TRBJ2-4, with D unclear. The CDR3 loop spans 12 amino acids. Deletions cut 4 bases from V and 0 bases from J, with 2 bases between. Germline V gene sequence: CDR1 KGHPV, CDR2 FQNQEV (reference sequence). The CDR3: CASSPSQNTLYF. The sequenced CDR3 bases are TGTGCCAGCAGTCCCAGTCAAAACACCTTGTAC.

A few counts support this clone. Gene names denote mouse genes. With the read ending 1 residue before the CDR3 end, the germline J gene is used to fill in that end. This sequence joins TRBV31 and TRBJ1-2; 7 bases line up with TRBD1. The CDR3 sequence is 13 residues long. The V gene end was trimmed by 2 bases and the J gene end by 3 bases; junction bases not matched to a gene: 3. Germline CDR1 and CDR2: GKSSPN and SITVG. Here the CDR3 reads CAWSDREDSDYTF. CDR3 DNA, as far as it was read: TGTGCCTGGAGTGACAGGGAGGACTCCGACTACACC.

To note about this clone: Genes and germline are mouse. The CDR3 is cut off 1 residue early in the read; its end comes from the germline J gene. The chain couples TRBV3 to TRBJ2-4; 11 bases are shared with TRBD2. Trimming at V came to 5 bases and at J to 0 bases, leaving 1 base not matched to a gene. This CDR3 comprises 15 residues. Germline lookup yields CDR1 SNHLY and CDR2 FYNGKV (reference sequence). CDR3 DNA, as far as it was read: TGTGCCAGCAGCGACTGGGGGGGAAGTCAAAACACCTTGTAC. It codes for CASSDWGGSQNTLY. The full CDR3 protein reads CASSDWGGSQNTLYF.

As to this clone: Gene names follow the mouse nomenclature. The read comes to an end 1 residue before the CDR3 does, leaving the germline J gene to fill in the end. The rearrangement joins TRBV29 to TRBJ2-2; D call uncertain. The V gene's germline CDR1 is MSHET and CDR2 SYDVDS. The germline V and J ends were trimmed by 3 bases and 2 bases, with 1 base remaining between them. This CDR3 contains 12 residues. The sequenced part of the CDR3 DNA is TGTGCTAGCAGTTTCAACACCGGGCAGCTCTAC. This sequence encodes CASSFNTGQLY. In full, the CDR3 is CASSFNTGQLYF.

By share, this clone ranks as medium-sized. Gene and germline names: mouse. The missing CDR3 end, 1 residue past where the read stops, is filled in from the germline J gene. This chain joins TRBV17 and TRBJ2-7; TRBD2 agrees at 10 bases. The trim removed 2 bases at V and 1 base at J, leaving 2 bases unmatched. CDR3 size: 15 residues. In germline, CDR1 is MNHDT, CDR2 YYDKIL. CDR3 DNA (partial): TGTGCTAGCAGTAGATCTGGGGGGGCGTCCTATGAACAGTAC. It encodes CASSRSGGASYEQY. The whole CDR3 protein is CASSRSGGASYEQYF.

Concerning this clone itself: These gene names are mouse names. The read gets to within 1 residue of the CDR3 end, and the germline J gene fills in the rest. The rearrangement joins TRBV16 to TRBJ2-1; TRBD2 matches 8 bases. Per germline, CDR1 SGHSA and CDR2 FRNQAP. V dropped 0 bases and J dropped 4; count of bases not matched to a gene: 5. The CDR3 sequence is 16 residues long. CDR3 bases read: TGTGCAAGCAGCTTAGATGGGGGGGGGCGTTATGCTGAGCAGTTC. Encoded protein: CASSLDGGGRYAEQF. The whole CDR3 sequence reads CASSLDGGGRYAEQFF.

On this clone itself: Mouse germline and gene names are used. The CDR3 goes on 1 residue after the read ends, and that part is filled in from the germline J gene. This chain uses TRBV2 with TRBJ2-1; D gene uncertain. V was shortened by 3 bases and J by 3 bases, with 3 bases between the two germline ends. Germline lookup yields CDR1 LGHNA and CDR2 YSYQKL. The CDR3 has 12 amino acids. Incomplete CDR3 DNA: TGTGCCAGCAGCCACAGCTATGCTGAGCAGTTC. Residues: CASSHSYAEQF. The whole CDR3 sequence reads CASSHSYAEQFF.

On this clone: Mouse germline and gene names are used. The read ends 1 residue early relative to the CDR3; the germline J gene fills the gap. The chain links TRBV16 to TRBJ2-1; possible D gene TRBD2, 6 bases. CDR1 is SGHSA and CDR2 is FRNQAP in the germline V gene. This CDR3 contains 14 residues. Trimming took 5 bases from V and 3 from J, leaving 11 bases between them. The part of the CDR3 DNA that was read is TGTGCAAGCAGCCCGGCGGGGGGCTATGCTGAGCAGTTC. This translates into CASSPAGGYAEQF. The CDR3, in full, reads CASSPAGGYAEQFF. The full variable domain, completed using reference TRBV16 and TRBJ2-1, is NAGVIQTPRHKVTGKGQEATLWCEPISGHSAVFWYRQTIVQGLEFLTYFRNQAPIDDSGMPKERFSAQMPNQSHSTLKIQSTQPQDSAVYLCASSPAGGYAEQFFGPGTRLTVL.

Regarding this clone: Germline and genes here are mouse. The CDR3 end is not reached by the read, which stops 1 residue before it; the germline J gene fills it in. This sequence joins TRBV16 and TRBJ1-4, with no clear D. The CDR3 spans 13 residues. CDR1 SGHSA and CDR2 FRNQAP come from the germline V gene. V lost 0 bases to trimming and J lost 10 bases, with 9 bases between them. CDR3 DNA (partial): TGTGCAAGCAGCTTAGATAGCGAAGGAAGATTATTT. It translates to CASSLDSEGRLF. The entire CDR3 reads CASSLDSEGRLFF.

Details on this clone: The gene names given are mouse names. Sequencing ends 1 residue short of the CDR3 end; the germline J gene provides the rest. The J gene is TRBJ2-4, the V gene TRBV26; the D is unclear. Trimming removed 4 bases from V and 0 bases from J, with 11 bases in between. Germline V gene sequence: CDR1 KGHPV, CDR2 FQNQEV (reference sequence). The CDR3 runs to 15 residues. Incomplete CDR3 DNA: TGTGCCAGCAGTCCCAGACAAATTAGTCAAAACACCTTGTAC. Its translation is CASSPRQISQNTLY. The whole CDR3 reads CASSPRQISQNTLYF.

This clone was detected a few times. Gene names and germline refer to mouse. The DNA ends 1 residue before the CDR3 does, and the rest of the CDR3 is filled in from the germline J gene. The chain has TRBV13-2 and TRBJ1-4, with D possibly TRBD1 on 6 matching bases. V was trimmed by 2 bases and J by 4 bases, leaving 9 bases between them. Germline CDR1 is NNHNN and CDR2 is SYGAGS (reference sequence). CDR3 size: 14 residues. This CDR3 reads CASGDRGGNERLFF. The CDR3 bases that were read are TGTGCCAGCGGTGACAGGGGAGGCAACGAAAGATTATTT.

In regard to this clone: All gene names here are mouse names. The CDR3 extends 1 residue past the end of the read, so its final part is completed from the germline J gene. The sample carries other DNA sequences with the same CDR3. The chain employs TRBV26 and TRBJ2-5, with 9 nucleotides matching TRBD2. Looked up from germline, CDR1 is KGHPV and CDR2 is FQNQEV (reference sequence). This CDR3 contains 13 residues. With 6 bases clipped from V and 5 bases from J, the junction kept 3 bases outside the gene matches. The covered CDR3 bases are TGTGCCAGCAGCACTGGGGGGAGAGACACCCAGTAC. It codes for CASSTGGRDTQY. The entire CDR3 is CASSTGGRDTQYF.

Remarks on this clone: A junction boundary mismatches the germline segment, possibly from a read error. Gene labels here are mouse ones. CDR3 sequence: CASSSGQNTKVFF. CDR3 DNA, as far as it was read: TGTGCTAGCAGTAGTGGGCAGAACACAAAAGTCTTC. The chain uses TRBV17 and TRBJ1-1; D unresolved. The read ends 1 residue shy of where the CDR3 ends; the end is completed using the germline J gene. Per germline, CDR1 MNHDT and CDR2 YYDKIL. The CDR3 is made up of 13 amino acids.